These T cell receptor beta chains were read from a single sample in a study of control samples from healthy donors and cancer patients. Sequencing used immunoSEQ multiplex PCR; TCRdb keeps in-frame clones, though not all of them. In the table there are just over 150,000 clones, 70% to 90% of which are singletons. The specimen sequenced was blood. The receptors here all came from a man younger than 40 in good health. CDR3s include the opening cysteine and the closing phenylalanine or tryptophan. A D gene is named only where the DNA matches it firmly. Clone sizes are given selectively: once, few, many, or a class where the clone is expanded.

abundance: .
j_gene: TRBJ2-3
v_gene: TRBV27
d_gene: .
CDR3aa: CASSFLRENTDTQYF
CDR3nt: TGTGCCAGCAGTTTCCTCAGGGAAAACACAGATACGCAGTATTTT

abundance: .
j_gene: TRBJ2-6
v_gene: TRBV5-4
d_gene: .
CDR3aa: CASSLERDPFASGANVLTF
CDR3nt: TGTGCCAGCAGCTTGGAACGGGACCCATTTGCCTCTGGGGCCAACGTCCTGACTTTC

abundance: .
j_gene: TRBJ1-2
v_gene: TRBV11-1
d_gene: .
CDR3aa: CASSLAEGSSGYTF
CDR3nt: TGTGCCAGCAGCTTGGCAGAAGGGTCGAGCGGCTACACCTTC

abundance: .
j_gene: TRBJ2-1
v_gene: TRBV4-2
d_gene: TRBD2
CDR3aa: CASSLLAGVSNEQFF
CDR3nt: TGTGCCAGCAGCCTTCTAGCGGGAGTTTCCAATGAGCAGTTCTTC

abundance: .
j_gene: TRBJ2-1
v_gene: TRBV30
d_gene: .
CDR3aa: CACGSLSNNEQFF
CDR3nt: TGTGCCTGCGGGTCCCTATCCAACAATGAGCAGTTCTTC

abundance: .
j_gene: TRBJ1-2
v_gene: TRBV24-1
d_gene: .
CDR3aa: CATSENRVGFHGYTF
CDR3nt: TGTGCCACCAGTGAAAACAGGGTTGGCTTTCATGGCTACACCTTC

abundance: .
j_gene: TRBJ2-7
v_gene: TRBV5-1
d_gene: TRBD1
CDR3aa: CASSFRDRAYEQYF
CDR3nt: TGCGCCAGCAGCTTCCGGGACAGGGCCTACGAGCAGTACTTC

abundance: .
j_gene: TRBJ1-1
v_gene: TRBV2
d_gene: .
CDR3aa: CASSEATPEAFF
CDR3nt: TGTGCCAGCAGTGAAGCTACACCAGAAGCTTTCTTT

abundance: .
j_gene: TRBJ2-3
v_gene: TRBV5-1
d_gene: .
CDR3aa: CASSLGGHTDTQYF
CDR3nt: TGCGCCAGCAGCTTGGGGGGGCACACAGATACGCAGTATTTT

abundance: few
j_gene: TRBJ1-5
v_gene: TRBV3-1/TRBV3-2
d_gene: .
CDR3aa: CASSQDHGQPQHF
CDR3nt: TGTGCCAGCAGCCAGGACCACGGTCAGCCCCAGCATTTT

abundance: .
j_gene: TRBJ1-2
v_gene: TRBV5-1
d_gene: TRBD1
CDR3aa: CASSFGTDFYGYTF
CDR3nt: TGCGCCAGCAGCTTCGGGACAGATTTCTATGGCTACACCTTC

abundance: .
j_gene: TRBJ1-4
v_gene: TRBV7-2
d_gene: .
CDR3aa: CASSVDRYNEKLFF
CDR3nt: TGTGCCAGCAGCGTTGACAGATACAATGAAAAACTGTTTTTT

abundance: .
j_gene: TRBJ2-7
v_gene: TRBV9
d_gene: .
CDR3aa: CASGSFQGSEQYF
CDR3nt: TGTGCCAGCGGCAGCTTTCAAGGGAGCGAGCAGTACTTC

abundance: .
j_gene: TRBJ1-4
v_gene: TRBV28
d_gene: .
CDR3aa: CASSGIGATNEKLFF
CDR3nt: TGTGCCAGCAGTGGGATCGGGGCAACTAATGAAAAACTGTTTTTT

abundance: .
j_gene: TRBJ1-4
v_gene: TRBV19
d_gene: .
CDR3aa: CASSILVDYNEKLFF
CDR3nt: TGTGCCAGTAGTATTTTGGTGGACTACAATGAAAAACTGTTTTTT

abundance: .
j_gene: TRBJ2-7
v_gene: TRBV10-3
d_gene: TRBD1
CDR3aa: CAISSGTVAYEQYF
CDR3nt: TGTGCCATCAGCTCCGGGACAGTAGCCTACGAGCAGTACTTC

abundance: .
j_gene: TRBJ1-1
v_gene: TRBV16
d_gene: .
CDR3aa: CASSQLTVYLGTTEAFF
CDR3nt: TGTGCCAGCAGCCAATTAACAGTTTACCTTGGGACCACTGAAGCTTTCTTT

abundance: .
j_gene: TRBJ1-2
v_gene: TRBV7-8
d_gene: .
CDR3aa: CASSPREGDYGYTF
CDR3nt: TGTGCCAGCAGCCCTCGCGAGGGGGACTATGGCTACACCTTC

abundance: .
j_gene: TRBJ1-1
v_gene: TRBV7-9
d_gene: .
CDR3aa: CASSLDGLVAFF
CDR3nt: TGTGCCAGCAGCTTAGACGGGCTAGTAGCTTTCTTT

abundance: .
j_gene: TRBJ1-1
v_gene: TRBV10-1
d_gene: .
CDR3aa: CATDSIRTEAFF
CDR3nt: TGCGCCACCGACTCGATCCGGACTGAAGCTTTCTTT

abundance: .
j_gene: TRBJ1-2
v_gene: TRBV15
d_gene: TRBD1
CDR3aa: CATSRDWDRGYGYTF
CDR3nt: TGTGCCACCAGCAGAGATTGGGACAGGGGCTATGGCTACACCTTC

abundance: .
j_gene: TRBJ1-5
v_gene: TRBV28
d_gene: .
CDR3aa: CASSSRNYQPQHF
CDR3nt: TGTGCCAGCAGTTCCCGAAACTATCAGCCCCAGCATTTT

abundance: .
j_gene: TRBJ1-4
v_gene: TRBV28
d_gene: TRBD1
CDR3aa: CASSLYHRQGNEKLFF
CDR3nt: TGTGCCAGCAGTTTATATCACAGACAGGGTAATGAAAAACTGTTTTTT

abundance: once
j_gene: TRBJ1-6
v_gene: TRBV5-1
d_gene: .
CDR3aa: CASSLARQNNSPLHF
CDR3nt: TGCGCCAGCAGCTTGGCCAGGCAAAATAATTCACCCCTCCACTTT

abundance: once
j_gene: TRBJ1-1
v_gene: TRBV5-1
d_gene: .
CDR3aa: CASSLFALGRQARNTEAFF
CDR3nt: TGCGCCAGCAGCTTGTTCGCCCTAGGGAGACAGGCTCGGAACACTGAAGCTTTCTTT

abundance: few
j_gene: TRBJ1-4
v_gene: TRBV7-6
d_gene: .
CDR3aa: CASSRGGQGSGEKLFF
CDR3nt: TGTGCCAGCAGCCGAGGGGGGCAGGGCAGTGGGGAAAAACTGTTTTTT

abundance: .
j_gene: TRBJ1-5
v_gene: TRBV18
d_gene: .
CDR3aa: CASSLEGKGNQPQHF
CDR3nt: TGTGCCAGCTCACTAGAGGGGAAAGGCAATCAGCCCCAGCATTTT

abundance: .
j_gene: TRBJ2-1
v_gene: TRBV5-4
d_gene: .
CDR3aa: CASSLRQGGYNEQFF
CDR3nt: TGTGCCAGCAGCTTAAGGCAGGGGGGATACAATGAGCAGTTCTTC

abundance: .
j_gene: TRBJ1-2
v_gene: TRBV3-1/TRBV3-2
d_gene: .
CDR3aa: CASSQESVIYGYTF
CDR3nt: TGTGCCAGCAGCCAAGAATCAGTGATCTATGGCTACACCTTC

abundance: .
j_gene: TRBJ1-1
v_gene: TRBV5-1
d_gene: TRBD1
CDR3aa: CASSSQGGMNTEAFF
CDR3nt: TGCGCCAGCAGCTCACAGGGGGGGATGAACACTGAAGCTTTCTTT

abundance: .
j_gene: TRBJ1-1
v_gene: TRBV5-4
d_gene: .
CDR3aa: CASSAGSVFRMNTEAFF
CDR3nt: TGTGCCAGCAGCGCCGGAAGTGTTTTCCGCATGAACACTGAAGCTTTCTTT

abundance: .
j_gene: TRBJ1-1
v_gene: TRBV5-5
d_gene: .
CDR3aa: CASSLGRPMRIQEGEAFF
CDR3nt: TGTGCCAGCAGCTTGGGACGCCCGATGCGAATACAAGAAGGGGAAGCTTTCTTT

abundance: .
j_gene: TRBJ2-3
v_gene: TRBV12-3/TRBV12-4
d_gene: .
CDR3aa: CASSLGMTQYF
CDR3nt: TGTGCCAGCAGTTTAGGGATGACGCAGTATTTT

abundance: .
j_gene: TRBJ1-1
v_gene: TRBV27
d_gene: .
CDR3aa: CASSPGQLNTEAFF
CDR3nt: TGTGCCAGCAGTCCCGGACAGTTGAACACTGAAGCTTTCTTT

abundance: .
j_gene: TRBJ1-2
v_gene: TRBV19
d_gene: TRBD1
CDR3aa: CATRGTGDRGYGYTF
CDR3nt: TGTGCCACTCGGGGGACAGGGGATCGCGGCTATGGCTACACCTTC

abundance: .
j_gene: TRBJ2-1
v_gene: TRBV30
d_gene: .
CDR3aa: CAWSRDLNNEQFF
CDR3nt: TGTGCCTGGAGTCGAGACTTAAACAATGAGCAGTTCTTC

abundance: .
j_gene: TRBJ2-5
v_gene: TRBV7-9
d_gene: TRBD2
CDR3aa: CASSLSSGGEETQYF
CDR3nt: TGTGCCAGCAGCTTATCTAGCGGGGGGGAAGAGACCCAGTACTTC

abundance: .
j_gene: TRBJ2-7
v_gene: TRBV4-1
d_gene: .
CDR3aa: CASSLDSSYEQYF
CDR3nt: TGCGCCAGCAGCCTTGACAGTTCCTACGAGCAGTACTTC

abundance: .
j_gene: TRBJ2-1
v_gene: TRBV27
d_gene: TRBD2
CDR3aa: CASSSGLAGGRGQFF
CDR3nt: TGTGCCAGCAGTTCCGGACTAGCGGGAGGGCGAGGTCAGTTCTTC

abundance: .
j_gene: TRBJ1-3
v_gene: TRBV29-1
d_gene: .
CDR3aa: CSVHPGAGNTIYF
CDR3nt: TGCAGCGTTCACCCAGGAGCTGGAAACACCATATATTTT

abundance: .
j_gene: TRBJ1-2
v_gene: TRBV6-5
d_gene: .
CDR3aa: CASTGASEQKNGYTF
CDR3nt: TGTGCCAGCACTGGCGCGAGCGAGCAGAAGAATGGCTACACCTTC

abundance: .
j_gene: TRBJ1-2
v_gene: TRBV28
d_gene: .
CDR3aa: CASSSNYGYTF
CDR3nt: TGTGCCAGCAGTTCTAACTATGGCTACACCTTC

abundance: few
j_gene: TRBJ1-1
v_gene: TRBV7-8
d_gene: TRBD1
CDR3aa: CASSRGGRDTEAFF
CDR3nt: TGTGCCAGCAGCCGAGGGGGCAGGGACACTGAAGCTTTCTTT